The 9 T cell receptor beta chains given below trace back to one sample, sequenced in a study of T cell responses to AZD1222 COVID-19 vaccine. Data came from immunoSEQ multiplex PCR; TCRdb stores just in-frame clones and leaves some out. This table holds about 140,000 clones, 90% to 95% found once. The source was peripheral blood, collected 28 days after the second AZD1222 dose. These receptors came from an adult who received the AZD1222 COVID-19 vaccine.

V usage is TRBV6-1 and J usage is TRBJ2-7; TRBD1 aligns across 10 bases. This CDR3 is built from 16 residues. Unmatched junction bases numbered 5, after V lost 3 bases and J lost 0 bases. The germline gives CDR1 MNHNS, CDR2 SASEGT. The CDR3 DNA is TGTGCCAGCAGTGAGGCCGGGACAGGGGTCTCCTACGAGCAGTACTTC. It encodes CASSEAGTGVSYEQYF.

The gene calls are TRBV3-1 (or the pseudogene TRBV3-2) and TRBJ1-6; D might be TRBD1 (6 bases). The CDR3 consists of 11 residues. With 11 bases removed from V and 10 bases from J, the gap between germline ends came to 12 bases. Germline-derived CDR1 and CDR2 are LGHDT and YNNKEL (reference sequence). CDR3 protein: CAASGGSPLHF. The DNA for the CDR3 is TGTGCCGCCTCTGGGGGCTCACCCCTCCACTTT.

The rearrangement links TRBV12-5 to TRBJ2-3, with D uncertain. The CDR3 consists of 13 residues. CDR1 is LGHNT, CDR2 FRNRAP, per germline. V was cut by 1 base and J by 5 bases, with 7 bases left in between. CDR3 sequence reads: CASGLGLVDTQYF. The CDR3 nucleotides are TGTGCTAGTGGTTTGGGGCTAGTAGATACGCAGTATTTT.

V gene TRBV12-3 or TRBV12-4 combines with J gene TRBJ1-5, with a weak D call TRBD1 (6 bases). Trimming cost V 6 bases and J 10 bases, with 16 bases left between them. The CDR3 has 13 amino acids. CDR3 DNA: TGTGCCAGCAGACTACTGGACAGATCACCCCAGCATTTT. Protein: CASRLLDRSPQHF.

The rearrangement uses TRBV7-8 and TRBJ2-3; 11 bases fit TRBD1. In germline, CDR1 is SGHVS, CDR2 FQNEAQ. CDR3 length: 17 residues. Germline trimming cut 5 bases from V and 4 bases from J; bases unmatched to any gene: 11. The CDR3 region is CASSLGAGTGGSDTQYF. CDR3 in DNA: TGTGCCAGCAGCCTCGGCGCCGGGACAGGGGGGTCAGATACGCAGTATTTT. Supplemented by reference TRBV7-8 and TRBJ2-3, the full variable domain reads GAGVSQSPRYKVAKRGQDVALRCDPISGHVSLFWYQQALGQGPEFLTYFQNEAQLDKSGLPSDRFFAERPEGSVSTLKIQRTQQEDSAVYLCASSLGAGTGGSDTQYFGPGTRLTVL.

The chain combines TRBV11-2 with TRBJ1-2, with no clear D. Germline V gene data show CDR1 as SGHAT and CDR2 as FQNNGV. V gave up 5 bases and J gave up 4 bases, with 17 bases separating them. The CDR3 contains 15 residues. CDR3 nucleotides: TGTGCCAGCAGCCACGGACGGACCCCCTTCTATGGCTACACCTTC. It translates to CASSHGRTPFYGYTF.

This chain joins TRBV4-2 and TRBJ2-7; 7 bases line up with TRBD2. CDR3 length: 16 amino acids. The germline V gene encodes CDR1 LGHNA and CDR2 YNFKEQ. J was trimmed by 2 bases and V by 0 bases; bases with no gene match: 7. This CDR3 is CASSQDVLAEPYEQYF. CDR3 bases: TGTGCCAGCAGCCAAGATGTTCTAGCGGAGCCCTACGAGCAGTACTTC.

The CDR3 reads CASSRSGRAETEQFF. CDR3 coding DNA: TGTGCCAGCAGTCGTAGCGGGAGGGCAGAGACTGAGCAGTTCTTC. The chain combines TRBV21-1 with TRBJ2-1; the table's D call, TRBD2, has no DNA check behind it. TRBV21-1 corresponds to a pseudogene. This CDR3 has 15 residues.

This clone appeared a few times. The chain joins TRBV4-3 to TRBJ2-3; the match to TRBD2 covers 8 bases. CDR3 length: 16 residues. After removal of 1 base from V and 2 bases from J, the junction contained 5 bases not matched to a gene. From germline, CDR1 is LGHNA and CDR2 YSLEER. The CDR3 loop reads CASSQGASGHTDTQYF. CDR3 DNA sequence: TGCGCCAGCAGCCAAGGTGCTAGCGGGCACACAGATACGCAGTATTTT.